Below are 25 T cell receptor beta chains sequenced from a single sample in a study of identical twins. TCRdb reanalysed the 5' RACE reads using MiXCR and keeps one entry per CDR3 protein. Altogether hundreds of thousands of distinct CDR3 sequences are present, approximately 9% being singletons, with the ten largest covering around 0.98%. These data also featured in a second study, about yellow fever vaccine responses in identical twins.

Sequencing was done on a sample of PBMCs. The receptors here all came from a woman aged 18-29 years in good health.

This clonotype was detected ten times or more. V and J are TRBV7-2 and TRBJ2-7; D might be TRBD2 (6 bases). The germline CDR1 and CDR2 sequences are SGHTA and FQGNSA. The V end was cut by 10 bases, the J end by 4 bases, with 17 bases between. The CDR3 is 13 amino acids. The CDR3, as DNA: TGTGCCACCCGTCGTAGCGGATCGTACGAGCAGTACTTC. Protein: CATRRSGSYEQYF.

At least ten counts were recorded for this clonotype. The V call is TRBV28, the J call TRBJ2-7; 11 bases line up with TRBD1. The CDR3 contains 15 residues. V gave up 6 bases and J gave up 4 bases; unmatched junction bases: 8. Germline V gene sequence: CDR1 MDHEN, CDR2 SYDVKM. The CDR3 nucleotides read TGTGCCAGCAGAACCCCGGGACAGGGGGTTTACGAGCAGTACTTC. It translates to CASRTPGQGVYEQYF.

Notes on this clonotype: Relative to the germline gene, one junction end is altered; a read error may explain this. The rearrangement links TRBV27 to TRBJ2-7; D is possibly TRBD1 (7 bases). The CDR3 is made up of 15 amino acids. Germline CDR1 MNHEY, CDR2 SMNVEV (reference sequence). The CDR3 is CASSLSAGGTYEHYF. Here the CDR3 DNA reads TGTGCCAGCAGTTTAAGTGCAGGGGGGACCTACGAGCATTACTTC.

The chain joins TRBV19 to TRBJ2-2, with a possible D match to TRBD2 (5 bases). CDR3 size: 16 residues. Germline V lookup: CDR1 LNHDA, CDR2 SQIVND (reference sequence). The ends were cut back, 5 bases at V and 3 bases at J, with 16 bases in the middle. The CDR3 loop is CASSQLLRRDTGELFF. In DNA, the CDR3 is TGTGCCAGTAGTCAACTTTTGCGGCGGGACACCGGGGAGCTGTTTTTT.

This clonotype came up a few times. The chain is built from TRBV29-1 and TRBJ2-7; 12 bases match TRBD1. Germline trimming cut 3 bases from V and 7 bases from J; bases unmatched to any gene: 4. Germline V gene lookup returns CDR1 SQVTM and CDR2 ANQGSEA. The CDR3 covers 13 residues. CDR3 coding DNA: TGCAGCGTTGAGGGACAGGGGGCGAGAGAGCAGTACTTC. This translates into CSVEGQGAREQYF.

This clonotype occurred a few times. This chain joins TRBV7-9 and TRBJ2-3; D is unclear. V shed 5 bases and J shed 4 bases, with 13 bases lying between them. The CDR3 contains 14 residues. Germline lookup yields CDR1 SEHNR and CDR2 FQNEAQ (reference sequence). CDR3 coding DNA: TGTGCCAGCAGCACCCAGAATTCCCCAGATACGCAGTATTTT. This gives the protein CASSTQNSPDTQYF.

The sample holds many counts of this clonotype. The V gene is TRBV29-1, the J gene TRBJ1-1; tentative D call: TRBD1 (5 bases). CDR1 SQVTM and CDR2 ANQGSEA come from the germline V gene. The V and J ends lost 4 bases and 4 bases respectively, with 10 bases between them. The CDR3 consists of 12 residues. The CDR3 region is CSVAGLGTEAFF. The CDR3 DNA follows: TGCAGCGTTGCAGGGTTGGGCACTGAAGCTTTCTTT.

This clonotype was picked up a small number of times. The chain couples TRBV5-1 to TRBJ2-7; TRBD1 matches at 8 bases. The CDR3 consists of 14 residues. The trim removed 4 bases at V and 4 bases at J, leaving 7 bases unmatched. Germline V gives CDR1 SGHRS, CDR2 YFSETQ. The CDR3 region has the DNA TGCGCCAGCAGCCGAGGACAGGGCCATTACGAGCAGTACTTC. This codes for CASSRGQGHYEQYF.

This clonotype was counted at least ten times. The chain uses TRBV7-2 and TRBJ2-5; D unclear. V was cut by 4 bases and J by 2 bases, with 17 bases left in between. Germline CDR1 reads SGHTA; CDR2 reads FQGNSA. The CDR3 has 16 amino acids. CDR3 bases: TGTGCCAGCAGCTCCCACCGCCCGACCGATCAAGAGACCCAGTACTTC. This encodes CASSSHRPTDQETQYF.

This clonotype was seen a handful of times. The chain has TRBV6-4 and TRBJ1-2; TRBD1 is a possible D gene (5 bases). Germline loops: CDR1 MRHNA, CDR2 SNTAGT. The CDR3 spans 14 residues. The V and J ends lost 2 bases and 8 bases respectively, with 15 bases between them. For the CDR3, the DNA is TGTGCCAGCAGTGACCAAATGGGGGGTTACGGCTACACCTTC. It translates to CASSDQMGGYGYTF.

The chain recombines TRBV4-3 with TRBJ2-3; TRBD2 agrees at 9 bases. This CDR3 has 15 amino acids. Germline lookup yields CDR1 LGHNA and CDR2 YSLEER. Trimming at V came to 5 bases and at J to 6 bases, leaving 9 bases not matched to a gene. The CDR3 protein is CASSSRLAERDTQYF. For the CDR3, the DNA is TGCGCCAGCAGCTCCCGACTAGCGGAGCGGGATACGCAGTATTTT.

The chain links TRBV4-3 to TRBJ2-1; D is perhaps TRBD1 (5 bases). The CDR3 loop spans 14 amino acids. In germline, CDR1 is LGHNA, CDR2 YSLEER. The germline V and J ends were trimmed by 3 bases and 3 bases, with 9 bases remaining between them. The CDR3 DNA follows: TGCGCCAGCAGCCATTCTCAGGGCTACAATGAGCAGTTCTTC. The encoded protein is CASSHSQGYNEQFF.

This clonotype was counted a few times. The V gene is TRBV7-2, the J gene TRBJ2-2; possibly TRBD2 for D (5 bases). This CDR3 region has 15 residues. The ends were cut back, 0 bases at V and 3 bases at J, with 8 bases in the middle. Germline V gene lookup returns CDR1 SGHTA and CDR2 FQGNSA. The CDR3 DNA is TGTGCCAGCAGCTTAGCGGGAGCAGACACCGGGGAGCTGTTTTTT. Translated, it gives CASSLAGADTGELFF.

The chain couples TRBV9 to TRBJ2-2, with D possibly being TRBD2 (6 bases). V was shortened by 2 bases and J by 6 bases, with 26 bases between the two germline ends. The CDR3 spans 19 residues. Germline CDR1 reads SGDLS; CDR2 reads YYNGEE. For the CDR3, the DNA is TGTGCCAGCAGCGTCCCCCGGCGTCAAGCGGGCCGGCACGCCGGGGAGCTGTTTTTT. Translation: CASSVPRRQAGRHAGELFF.

This clonotype turned up a few times. In DNA, the CDR3 is TGTGCCAGCAGCTTAGCACCGGGAGGGCCAGTAGAGCAGTACTTC. Translated, it gives CASSLAPGGPVEQYF. The chain recombines TRBV7-8 with TRBJ2-7; TRBD2 matches 8 bases. V dropped 0 bases and J dropped 7; count of bases not matched to a gene: 8. CDR3 size: 15 residues. Germline V lookup: CDR1 SGHVS, CDR2 FQNEAQ. The complete variable domain, with remaining parts taken from reference TRBV7-8 and TRBJ2-7, reads GAGVSQSPRYKVAKRGQDVALRCDPISGHVSLFWYQQALGQGPEFLTYFQNEAQLDKSGLPSDRFFAERPEGSVSTLKIQRTQQEDSAVYLCASSLAPGGPVEQYFGPGTRLTVT.

The sample holds a few counts of this clonotype. The chain recombines TRBV5-6 with TRBJ2-2; D gene uncertain. This CDR3 contains 15 residues. Germline CDR1 and CDR2: SGHDT and YYEEEE. Trimming removed 4 bases from V and 2 bases from J, with 12 bases in between. The CDR3 DNA sequence: TGTGCCAGCAGCCTCGACACCTTCAACACCGGGGAGCTGTTTTTT. The encoded protein is CASSLDTFNTGELFF.

The V call is TRBV14, the J call TRBJ2-2; D not certain. The length of the CDR3 is 16 residues. V lost 0 bases and J lost 6, with 14 bases in between. Germline CDR1 is SGHDN and CDR2 is FVKESK. The CDR3 is CASSQERGVLAGELFF. CDR3 in DNA: TGTGCCAGCAGCCAAGAGCGAGGAGTTCTGGCCGGGGAGCTGTTTTTT. Based on the CDR3 plus reference TRBV14 and TRBJ2-2, the full variable domain is EAGVTQFPSHSVIEKGQTVTLRCDPISGHDNLYWYRRVMGKEIKFLLHFVKESKQDESGMPNNRFLAERTGGTYSTLKVQPAELEDSGVYFCASSQERGVLAGELFFGEGSRLTVL.

The chain has TRBV2 and TRBJ2-2; TRBD2 matches at 11 bases. This CDR3 spans 17 amino acids. Germline V gene lookup returns CDR1 SNHLY and CDR2 FYNNEI. Germline trimming cut 1 base from V and 2 bases from J; bases unmatched to any gene: 3. As DNA, the CDR3 is TGTGCCAGCAGTGAAGGGGGACTAGCGGTTAACACCGGGGAGCTGTTTTTT. It codes for CASSEGGLAVNTGELFF.

This sequence joins TRBV29-1 and TRBJ2-2, with 14 bases matching TRBD2. The junction had 9 bases not matched to a gene; V was cut back by 6 bases and J by 0 bases. CDR3 length equals 18 residues. The germline CDR1 and CDR2 sequences are SQVTM and ANQGSEA. The CDR3 loop reads CSVRLAGGNYANTGELFF. DNA of the CDR3: TGCAGCGTGAGACTAGCGGGGGGGAACTATGCGAACACCGGGGAGCTGTTTTTT.

This clonotype was observed a handful of times. The rearrangement uses TRBV27 and TRBJ2-3; possible D gene TRBD2, 6 bases. This CDR3 is 14 amino acids long. Trimming pared 3 bases from V and 6 bases from J, leaving 13 bases between. Germline CDR1 reads MNHEY; CDR2 reads SMNVEV (reference sequence). The CDR3 spells CASSFRAGGDTQYF. CDR3 sequence (DNA): TGTGCCAGCAGTTTCCGGGCCGGGGGTGATACGCAGTATTTT.

The rearrangement joins TRBV12-3 or TRBV12-4 to TRBJ2-5, with TRBD1 matching over 9 bases. This CDR3 region has 14 residues. The ends lost 5 bases at V and 4 bases at J; junction bases unmatched: 5. The CDR3 here is CASSMDRGRETQYF. CDR3 nucleotide sequence: TGTGCCAGCAGTATGGACAGGGGAAGAGAGACCCAGTACTTC.

This clonotype was recorded at least ten times. The rearrangement joins TRBV7-2 to TRBJ2-7, with 16 bases fitting TRBD2. V trimming: 0 bases; J trimming: 4 bases; junction bases outside the gene matches: 3. Germline V gene lookup returns CDR1 SGHTA and CDR2 FQGNSA. The length of the CDR3 is 17 residues. The CDR3 reads CASSLAGTSGRVYEQYF. The CDR3 DNA sequence: TGTGCCAGCAGCTTAGCCGGGACTAGCGGGAGGGTGTACGAGCAGTACTTC.

There are many counts of this clonotype. The J gene is TRBJ2-7, the V gene TRBV6-1; 7 bases align to TRBD2. Germline CDR1 is MNHNS and CDR2 is SASEGT. The junction had 8 bases not matched to a gene; V was cut back by 5 bases and J by 4 bases. This CDR3 has 14 residues. The CDR3 spells CASSQTRGDYEQYF. CDR3 coding DNA: TGTGCCAGCAGTCAAACACGGGGGGATTACGAGCAGTACTTC.

This chain links TRBV3-1 with TRBJ2-2; a possible D gene is TRBD2 (6 bases). Germline V CDR1 and CDR2: LGHDT, YNNKEL (reference sequence). The length of the CDR3 is 17 residues. The V end lost 1 base, the J end lost 3 bases, and 15 bases lay between the germline ends. CDR3 protein: CASSQVGGRAHTGELFF. The CDR3, as DNA: TGTGCCAGCAGCCAAGTCGGGGGACGGGCCCACACCGGGGAGCTGTTTTTT. Variable domain in full (rest from reference TRBV3-1 and TRBJ2-2): DTAVSQTPKYLVTQMGNDKSIKCEQNLGHDTMYWYKQDSKKFLKIMFSYNNKELIINETVPNRFSPKSPDKAHLNLHINSLELGDSAVYFCASSQVGGRAHTGELFFGEGSRLTVL.

V is TRBV20-1 and J is TRBJ2-2; D tentatively reads TRBD1 or TRBD2 (5 bases each). CDR1 is DFQATT and CDR2 is SNEGSKA in the germline V gene (reference sequence). The CDR3 totals 14 residues. The germline V and J ends were trimmed by 6 bases and 4 bases, with 15 bases remaining between them. CDR3 nucleotides: TGCAGTGCCAGGGAGTCCCCAGTCACCGGGGAGCTGTTTTTT. It codes for CSARESPVTGELFF.